A single sample gave rise to the 14 T cell receptor beta chains below, sequenced in a study of metastatic and nonmetastatic thyroid tumors. TCRdb re-called the PCR reads via MiXCR. The data contain about 13,000 clones, under 30% of them singletons. All patients were treatment-naive before thyroid surgery. The source material was blood. These receptors originate from a female donor with papillary thyroid cancer or a benign thyroid nodule (not recorded which). Some clones in this sample may be carry-over from other donors' samples.

This clone was seen many times. The J gene is TRBJ2-7, the V gene TRBV19; 11 bases match TRBD2. Germline lookup yields CDR1 LNHDA and CDR2 SQIVND (reference sequence). Germline trimming cut 3 bases from V and 3 bases from J; bases unmatched to any gene: 10. There are 17 residues in the CDR3. The CDR3, as DNA: TGTGCCAGTAGTATCGGGGGGGGTAGCGGGAGGGACTACGAGCAGTACGTC. Translating gives CASSIGGGSGRDYEQYV.

This clone was recorded many times. The CDR3 DNA reads TGTGCCAGCAGCGCAGAGGCTAGCGCAGATACGCAGTATTTT. Translated, it gives CASSAEASADTQYF. The chain joins TRBV9 to TRBJ2-3; D perhaps matches TRBD2 (6 bases). V shed 3 bases and J shed 4 bases, with 12 bases lying between them. This CDR3 region has 14 residues. Per germline, CDR1 SGDLS and CDR2 YYNGEE.

Within the sample, this clone is medium-sized. This chain joins TRBV6-1 and TRBJ2-3; tentatively, D is TRBD2 (5 bases). The CDR3 length is 14 residues. V dropped 4 bases and J dropped 0 bases, with 8 bases sitting between them. Germline V lookup: CDR1 MNHNS, CDR2 SASEGT. CDR3 bases: TGTGCCAGCAGTGGGTGGACTAGCACAGATACGCAGTATTTT. It yields the protein CASSGWTSTDTQYF.

This clone ranks as medium-sized (0.01 to 0.1%). The rearrangement links TRBV6-2 or TRBV6-3 to TRBJ1-5; D ambiguous. Trimming removed 2 bases from V and 2 bases from J, with 4 bases in between. The length of the CDR3 is 13 residues. Germline-derived CDR1 and CDR2 are MNHEY and SVGEGT. In DNA, the CDR3 is TGTGCCAGCAGTTACCAGGGCAATCAGCCCCAGCATTTT. This sequence encodes CASSYQGNQPQHF.

The J gene is TRBJ2-7, the V gene TRBV11-2; 9 nucleotides line up with TRBD2. Germline lookup yields CDR1 SGHAT and CDR2 FQNNGV. This CDR3 spans 14 amino acids. V gave up 5 bases and J gave up 6 bases; unmatched junction bases: 8. The CDR3 DNA follows: TGTGCCAGCAGCCGGGGACTAGCAGGGGGCGAGCAGTACTTC. It translates to CASSRGLAGGEQYF.

This clone has only a few counts. The V call is TRBV10-3, the J call TRBJ1-1; TRBD1 aligns across 7 bases. This CDR3 region has 14 residues. Trimming took 6 bases from V and 1 from J; bases not matched to a gene: 5. CDR1 is ENHRY, CDR2 SYGVKD, per germline. CDR3 in amino acids: CAIRDRAQNTEAFF. For the CDR3, the DNA is TGTGCCATCAGAGACAGGGCCCAGAACACTGAAGCTTTCTTT.

Notes on this clone: The junction shows a germline mismatch at one end, possibly a read error. The J gene is TRBJ2-7, the V gene TRBV6-5, with D perhaps matching TRBD1 or TRBD2 (5 bases each). The germline CDR1 and CDR2 sequences are MNHEY and SVGAGI. This CDR3 is 14 amino acids long. The CDR3 spells CAGSYGTASYGHYF. CDR3 in DNA: TGTGCCGGCAGTTATGGGACCGCGTCCTACGGGCATTACTTC.

J is TRBJ2-7 and V is TRBV4-1, with D uncertain. Trimming cost V 4 bases and J 0 bases, with 13 bases left between them. The CDR3 consists of 15 residues. Germline loops: CDR1 MGHRA, CDR2 YSYEKL. The CDR3 sequence is CASSRQELSSYEQYF. The CDR3 DNA follows: TGCGCCAGCAGCCGCCAGGAACTAAGCTCCTACGAGCAGTACTTC.

With regard to this clone: Relative to the germline gene, one junction end is altered; a read error may explain this. V and J are TRBV20-1 and TRBJ1-1, with 10 bases lining up with TRBD1. The CDR3 covers 14 residues. In germline, CDR1 is DFQATT, CDR2 SNEGSKA (reference sequence). CDR3 DNA sequence: TGCATTGCTAGACCGACAGGGGGCCTTTTTGAAGCTTTCTTT. Translating it yields CIARPTGGLFEAFF.

The chain is built from TRBV12-3 or TRBV12-4 and TRBJ1-1, with D possibly matching TRBD1 (6 bases). Trimming removed 5 bases from V and 6 bases from J, with 25 bases in between. The CDR3 runs 17 residues. This CDR3 is CASSPRCRGNVNPEAFF. The CDR3 nucleotides are TGTGCCAGCAGTCCCCGGTGCAGGGGTAATGTAAATCCTGAAGCTTTCTTT.

The table lists this clone with many counts. The V and J genes are TRBV18 and TRBJ2-1; 7 nucleotides agree with TRBD2. The germline V gene encodes CDR1 KGHSH and CDR2 LQKENI. The length of the CDR3 is 16 residues. The J segment lost 9 bases and the V segment lost 8 bases, leaving 19 bases of the junction unmatched. The CDR3 nucleotides are TGTGCCAGCGCCTTGTTGGGCGGGAGTTCCGGGGGTGAGCAGTTCTTC. Its translation: CASALLGGSSGGEQFF.

This clone appeared many times. The rearrangement links TRBV5-1 to TRBJ2-6, with unresolved D. V lost 2 bases and J lost 0, with 6 bases in between. CDR1 SGHRS and CDR2 YFSETQ come from the germline V gene. This CDR3 is 15 amino acids long. The CDR3 DNA is TGCGCCAGCAGCTTATCACCCTCTGGGGCCAACGTCCTGACTTTC. Its translation: CASSLSPSGANVLTF.

V usage is TRBV5-4 and J usage is TRBJ2-7; TRBD2 might be the D (6 bases). Germline V CDR1 and CDR2: SGHNT, YYREEE (reference sequence). The CDR3 length is 13 residues. The V and J ends lost 4 bases and 11 bases respectively, with 19 bases between them. The CDR3 nucleotides read TGTGCCAGCAGCATCGGAGGGCAGAATTGGAAGTACTTC. Amino acids: CASSIGGQNWKYF.

The V and J genes are TRBV11-2 and TRBJ2-7, with TRBD1 matching over 9 bases. CDR3 length: 13 amino acids. After removal of 5 bases from V and 7 bases from J, the junction contained 6 bases not matched to a gene. CDR1 is SGHAT and CDR2 is FQNNGV in the germline V gene. The CDR3 spells CASSQGTGQEQYF. The CDR3 DNA reads as TGTGCCAGCAGCCAAGGGACAGGGCAGGAGCAGTACTTC.